This T cell receptor (beta chain) emerged from a study of post-analysis software for immune sequencing data. Turning to the study itself: Included among the disease courses, which were recorded for the cohort, were relapsing-remitting, secondary progressive and progressive-relapsing multiple sclerosis.

Unique-molecular-identifier-tagged TCR beta cDNA libraries were used. Input of about 0.85 to 10 million T cells yielded 450,000 to 550,000 cDNA molecules. TCRdb recomputed calls from the PCR reads with MiXCR, one row per CDR3 protein. This sample has about 260,000 distinct CDR3 sequences, with around 34% found just once. Deletions cut 0 bases from V and 3 bases from J, with 15 bases between. Germline values: CDR1 SGDLS, CDR2 YYNGEE. The CDR3 extends over 16 amino acids. Findings and limits, study-wide: Comparison of patients with controls showed a handful of TRBV segments more frequent in patients, TRBV5-6, TRBV5-1 and TRBV20-1 among them. Those samples that were prepared in the same batch co-clustered strongly by F measure. Controls showed significantly higher normalized Chao1 diversity than did multiple sclerosis patients.

This clonotype was counted between two and nine times. Its antigen is unknown. The receptor was derived from a girl between 10 and 17 years old with multiple sclerosis. Specimen: blood. The rearrangement joins TRBV9 to TRBJ1-2; D may be TRBD1 (5 bases). The CDR3 reads CASSVDGDGSHYGYTF. The CDR3 coding sequence is TGTGCCAGCAGCGTAGATGGGGACGGTTCCCACTATGGCTACACCTTC.